The 18 T cell receptor beta chains below all came from one sample that was sequenced in a study of OX40 agonist ivuxolimab in advanced cancers. The assay was immunoSEQ multiplex PCR, and TCRdb's table has in-frame clones only and misses some. The sample lists more than 90,000 clones, approximately 83% occurring once. The sample in question was CD4+ or CD8+ T cells sorted from blood, obtained in a trial of the OX40 agonist ivuxolimab. These receptors all come from an adult with an advanced solid tumor such as melanoma, head and neck, liver or kidney cancer.

This clone was found once. In nucleotides, the CDR3 is TGTGCCACCAGCAGAGATGGGACAGGGGTCCATGGCTACACCTTC. This translates into CATSRDGTGVHGYTF. This chain links TRBV15 with TRBJ1-2, with 10 bases matching TRBD1. The CDR3 is 15 residues long. Looked up from germline, CDR1 is LNHNV and CDR2 is YYDKDF (reference sequence). V trimming: 0 bases; J trimming: 6 bases; junction bases outside the gene matches: 4.

The V and J genes are TRBV28 and TRBJ2-2, with TRBD2 matching 7 bases. V was pared by 3 bases and J by 9 bases, with 4 bases of the junction left unmatched. Germline assignment: CDR1 MDHEN and CDR2 SYDVKM. CDR3 length: 13 amino acids. This CDR3 reads CASSFLAVRELFF. CDR3 DNA sequence: TGTGCCAGCAGTTTCCTAGCGGTCAGGGAGCTGTTTTTT. Variable domain in full (rest from reference TRBV28 and TRBJ2-2): DVKVTQSSRYLVKRTGEKVFLECVQDMDHENMFWYRQDPGLGLRLIYFSYDVKMKEKGDIPEGYSVSREKKERFSLILESASTNQTSMYLCASSFLAVRELFFGEGSRLTVL.

The CDR3 DNA follows: TGTGCCAGCAGTTCCCCCACCGACTCTGGGGCCAACGTCCTGACTTTC. It is translated as CASSSPTDSGANVLTF. The gene calls are TRBV28 and TRBJ2-6, with no clear D. This CDR3 comprises 16 residues. The V gene lost 4 bases and the J gene lost 0 bases, with 10 bases spanning the gap. The germline CDR1 and CDR2 sequences are MDHEN and SYDVKM.

The chain employs TRBV7-2 and TRBJ2-1; D is perhaps TRBD1 or TRBD2 (5 bases each). The CDR3 totals 14 residues. Trimming took off 2 bases at V and 6 bases at J, with 11 bases between the two ends. Germline CDR1 is SGHTA and CDR2 is FQGNSA. The DNA for the CDR3 is TGTGCCAGCAGCTTATATGGGGGAAGCAATGAGCAGTTCTTC. Its protein product is CASSLYGGSNEQFF. Combining the CDR3 with reference TRBV7-2 and TRBJ2-1 gives the whole variable domain GAGVSQSPSNKVTEKGKDVELRCDPISGHTALYWYRQSLGQGLEFLIYFQGNSAPDKSGLPSDRFSAERTGGSVSTLTIQRTQQEDSAVYLCASSLYGGSNEQFFGPGTRLTVL.

The chain uses TRBV30 and TRBJ1-1, with 7 bases matching TRBD1. The germline V gene encodes CDR1 GTSNPN and CDR2 SVGIG (reference sequence). The CDR3 extends over 13 amino acids. V lost 4 bases, J lost 2 bases, and 4 bases stayed unmatched. In nucleotides, the CDR3 is TGTGCCTGGACCAGGGGGGTTAACACTGAAGCTTTCTTT. This sequence encodes CAWTRGVNTEAFF.

This clone has only a few counts. This sequence joins TRBV5-1 and TRBJ2-3; D gene unclear. V was pared by 2 bases and J by 1 base, with 11 bases between. CDR1 is SGHRS and CDR2 is YFSETQ in the germline V gene. CDR3 size: 15 residues. CDR3 bases: TGCGCCAGCAGCTTCGGAGCCCTCGGCACAGATACGCAGTATTTT. It specifies CASSFGALGTDTQYF.

This clone was detected once. The gene calls are TRBV5-6 and TRBJ2-1; 12 bases fit TRBD1. Germline CDR1 and CDR2: SGHDT and YYEEEE. CDR3 size: 18 residues. V was clipped by 4 bases and J by 4 bases; unmatched bases: 12. This CDR3 reads CASSLVPGQGAEYNEQFF. CDR3 in DNA: TGTGCCAGCAGCCTCGTCCCGGGACAGGGGGCGGAGTACAATGAGCAGTTCTTC.

This clone was picked up one time. This chain joins TRBV6-6 and TRBJ2-2; 7 bases are a match to TRBD2. Germline loops: CDR1 MNHNY, CDR2 SVGAGI (reference sequence). The CDR3 loop spans 14 amino acids. V lost 6 bases to trimming and J lost 2 bases; unmatched junction nucleotides: 3. Written as DNA, the CDR3 is TGTGCCAGCAGCAGGACTAGTAACACCGGGGAGCTGTTTTTT. It is translated as CASSRTSNTGELFF.

The chain has TRBV4-1 and TRBJ1-6; 10 nucleotides line up with TRBD1. The germline V gene has CDR1 MGHRA and CDR2 YSYEKL. J gave up 0 bases and V 1 base, and 0 bases lay outside the gene matches. The CDR3 is 17 amino acids. CDR3 sequence reads: CASSQGDRGSYNSPLHF. The CDR3, as DNA: TGCGCCAGCAGCCAAGGGGACAGGGGCTCCTATAATTCACCCCTCCACTTT.

This sequence joins TRBV5-1 and TRBJ2-3; no reliable D call. Trimming cost V 0 bases and J 2 bases, with 7 bases left between them. Germline loops: CDR1 SGHRS, CDR2 YFSETQ. CDR3 length: 14 residues. CDR3 DNA: TGCGCCAGCAGCTTGGGGGCTTACACAGATACGCAGTATTTT. Translating gives CASSLGAYTDTQYF.

For the CDR3, the DNA is TGTGCCACCATAGCGGGGGGGACAGATACGCAGTATTTT. It yields the protein CATIAGGTDTQYF. The chain employs TRBV19 and TRBJ2-3; 11 bases map to TRBD2. Germline values: CDR1 LNHDA, CDR2 SQIVND (reference sequence). The V and J ends lost 10 bases and 3 bases, in that order; junction bases with no gene match: 3. This CDR3 is built from 13 residues.

This clone was observed a handful of times. The chain combines TRBV18 with TRBJ2-5; D possibly corresponds to TRBD1 (6 bases). Trimming left V 1 base short and J 2 bases short, with 14 bases between. Germline V gene sequence: CDR1 KGHSH, CDR2 LQKENI. The CDR3 is 16 amino acids. The CDR3, as DNA: TGTGCCAGCTCACCACGCACAGGGAGTGGGCAAGAGACCCAGTACTTC. It specifies CASSPRTGSGQETQYF.

V gene TRBV7-2 combines with J gene TRBJ2-3, with D uncertain. CDR1 SGHTA and CDR2 FQGNSA come from the germline V gene. CDR3 length equals 16 residues. Trimming removed 1 base at V and 2 bases at J, with 13 bases between. In nucleotides, the CDR3 is TGTGCCAGCAGCTTAGTTGGCGGAACCTCCACAGATACGCAGTATTTT. This translates into CASSLVGGTSTDTQYF.

The CDR3 loop reads CSVKRELGSLDEQYF. CDR3 bases: TGCAGCGTTAAGCGCGAGTTGGGTTCTTTGGACGAGCAGTACTTC. The V gene is TRBV29-1, the J gene TRBJ2-7; D is ambiguous. Germline CDR1 is SQVTM and CDR2 is ANQGSEA. V was cut by 5 bases and J by 5 bases, with 22 bases left in between. This CDR3 comprises 15 residues.

The chain recombines TRBV21-1 with TRBJ2-1. TRBV21-1 is a pseudogene segment. CDR3 length equals 20 residues. CDR3 nucleotide sequence: TGTGCCAGCAGCAAACCGTTCCGGGGGCCGTCCCCGAGCTCCTACAATGAGCAGTTCTTC. It translates to CASSKPFRGPSPSSYNEQFF.

J is TRBJ1-1 and V is TRBV7-2; D is perhaps TRBD1 (5 bases). Trimming removed 3 bases at V and 5 bases at J, with 10 bases between. Germline CDR1 reads SGHTA; CDR2 reads FQGNSA. The CDR3 is made up of 13 amino acids. CDR3 loop: CASSFRGATEAFF. The CDR3, as DNA: TGTGCCAGCAGCTTTAGGGGCGCGACTGAAGCTTTCTTT. The variable domain in full, with the rest retrieved from reference TRBV7-2 and TRBJ1-1, is GAGVSQSPSNKVTEKGKDVELRCDPISGHTALYWYRQSLGQGLEFLIYFQGNSAPDKSGLPSDRFSAERTGGSVSTLTIQRTQQEDSAVYLCASSFRGATEAFFGQGTRLTVV.

The chain uses TRBV7-4 and TRBJ2-4; D is unresolved. Deletions cut 3 bases from V and 5 bases from J, with 11 bases between. CDR1 is SGHVT and CDR2 is SQSDAQ in the germline V gene. CDR3 length: 14 amino acids. This CDR3 is CASSLCRQQNIQYF. The DNA of the CDR3 is TGTGCCAGCAGCTTGTGCAGGCAGCAAAACATTCAGTACTTC.

In this sample, this clone turned up once. The V call is TRBV18, the J call TRBJ1-2; the match to TRBD1 covers 8 bases. V dropped 5 bases and J dropped 4; count of bases not matched to a gene: 3. The germline V gene encodes CDR1 KGHSH and CDR2 LQKENI. This CDR3 comprises 13 residues. The CDR3 loop reads CASSEQGGYGYTF. CDR3 bases: TGTGCCAGCTCAGAACAGGGGGGCTATGGCTACACCTTC.